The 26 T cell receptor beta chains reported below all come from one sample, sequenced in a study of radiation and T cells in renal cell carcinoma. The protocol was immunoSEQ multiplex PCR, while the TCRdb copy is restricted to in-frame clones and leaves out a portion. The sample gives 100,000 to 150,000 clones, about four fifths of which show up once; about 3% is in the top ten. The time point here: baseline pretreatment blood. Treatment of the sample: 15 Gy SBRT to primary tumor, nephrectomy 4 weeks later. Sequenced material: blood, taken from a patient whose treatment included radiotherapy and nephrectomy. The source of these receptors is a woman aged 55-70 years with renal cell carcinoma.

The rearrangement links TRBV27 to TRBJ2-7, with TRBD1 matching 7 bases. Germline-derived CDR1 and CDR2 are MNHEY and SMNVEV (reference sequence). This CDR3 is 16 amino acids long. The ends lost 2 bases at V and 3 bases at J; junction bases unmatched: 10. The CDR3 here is CASSLGDSYSIYEQYF. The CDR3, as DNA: TGTGCCAGCAGTTTAGGGGACAGCTACTCTATCTACGAGCAGTACTTC.

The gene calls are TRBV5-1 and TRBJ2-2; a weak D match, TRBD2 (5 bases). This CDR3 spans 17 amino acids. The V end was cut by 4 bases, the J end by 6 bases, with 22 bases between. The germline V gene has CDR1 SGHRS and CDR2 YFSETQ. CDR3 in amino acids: CASSINPGSGVAGELFF. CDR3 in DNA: TGCGCCAGCAGCATAAATCCGGGATCAGGCGTAGCCGGGGAGCTGTTTTTT.

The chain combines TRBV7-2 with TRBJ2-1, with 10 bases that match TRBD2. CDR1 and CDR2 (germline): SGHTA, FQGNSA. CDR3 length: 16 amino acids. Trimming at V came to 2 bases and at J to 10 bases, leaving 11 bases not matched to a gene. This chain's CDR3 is CASSLTSGAVTREQFF. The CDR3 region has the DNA TGTGCCAGCAGCTTAACTAGCGGGGCGGTTACGCGGGAGCAGTTCTTC.

CDR3 loop: CASSLFGGYEQYF. CDR3 DNA sequence: TGTGCCAGCAGCTTGTTCGGGGGATACGAGCAGTACTTC. This sequence joins TRBV5-5 and TRBJ2-7; maybe TRBD2 (6 bases). V dropped 1 base and J dropped 4 bases, with 9 bases sitting between them. This CDR3 is 13 amino acids long. Germline assignment: CDR1 SGHKS and CDR2 YYEKEE (reference sequence).

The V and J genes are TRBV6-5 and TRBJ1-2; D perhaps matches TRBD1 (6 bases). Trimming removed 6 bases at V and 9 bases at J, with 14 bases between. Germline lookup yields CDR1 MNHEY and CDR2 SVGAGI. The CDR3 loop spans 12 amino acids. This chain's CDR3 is CASSRSDRSYTF. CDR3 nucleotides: TGTGCCAGCAGCCGAAGTGACAGGAGCTACACCTTC.

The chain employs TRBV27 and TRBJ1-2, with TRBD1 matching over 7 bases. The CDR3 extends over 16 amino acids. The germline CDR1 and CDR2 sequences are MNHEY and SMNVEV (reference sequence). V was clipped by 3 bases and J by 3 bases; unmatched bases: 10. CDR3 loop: CASSFDRDNRDYGYTF. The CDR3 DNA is TGTGCCAGCAGTTTCGACAGGGACAACCGTGACTATGGCTACACCTTC.

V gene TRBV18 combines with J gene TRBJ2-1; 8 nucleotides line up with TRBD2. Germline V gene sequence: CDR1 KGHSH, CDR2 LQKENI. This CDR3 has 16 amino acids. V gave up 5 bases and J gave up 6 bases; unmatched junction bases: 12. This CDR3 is CASSDRPQRESNEQFF. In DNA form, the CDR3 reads TGTGCCAGCTCAGACCGCCCACAGCGGGAGAGCAATGAGCAGTTCTTC.

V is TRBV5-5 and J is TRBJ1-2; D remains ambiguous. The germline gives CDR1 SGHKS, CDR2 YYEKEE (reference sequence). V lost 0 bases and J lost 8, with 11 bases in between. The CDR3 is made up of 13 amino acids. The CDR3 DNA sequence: TGTGCCAGCAGCTTGGCTGCGGGTCAGGGCTACACCTTC. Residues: CASSLAAGQGYTF. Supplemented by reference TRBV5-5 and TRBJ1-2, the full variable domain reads DAGVTQSPTHLIKTRGQQVTLRCSPISGHKSVSWYQQVLGQGPQFIFQYYEKEERGRGNFPDRFSARQFPNYSSELNVNALLLGDSALYLCASSLAAGQGYTFGSGTRLTVV.

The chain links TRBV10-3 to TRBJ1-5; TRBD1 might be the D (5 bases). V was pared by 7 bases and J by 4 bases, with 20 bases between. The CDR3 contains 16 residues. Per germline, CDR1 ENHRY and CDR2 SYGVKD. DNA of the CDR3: TGTGCCATCAATGGCGGCGAGATGGGACCTAATCAGCCCCAGCATTTT. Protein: CAINGGEMGPNQPQHF.

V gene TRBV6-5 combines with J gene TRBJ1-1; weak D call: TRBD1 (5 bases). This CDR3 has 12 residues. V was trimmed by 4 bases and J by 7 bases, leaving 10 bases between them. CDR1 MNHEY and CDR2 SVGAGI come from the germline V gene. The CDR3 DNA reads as TGTGCCAGCAGTTTCACAGGTTATGAAGCTTTCTTT. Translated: CASSFTGYEAFF.

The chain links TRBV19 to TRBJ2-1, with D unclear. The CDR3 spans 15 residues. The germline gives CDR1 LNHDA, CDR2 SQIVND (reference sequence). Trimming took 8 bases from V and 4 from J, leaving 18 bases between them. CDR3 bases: TGTGCCAGTGAGTCGAGGTTTCCCTCTTACAATGAGCAGTTCTTC. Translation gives CASESRFPSYNEQFF.

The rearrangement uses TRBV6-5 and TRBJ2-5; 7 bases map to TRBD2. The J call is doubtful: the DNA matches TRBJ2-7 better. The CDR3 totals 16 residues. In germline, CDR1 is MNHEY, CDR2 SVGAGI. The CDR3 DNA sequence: TGTGCCAGCAGTTTACTAGCGCGAGGGAGCTCCTACGAGCAGTACTTC. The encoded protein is CASSLLARGSSYEQYF.

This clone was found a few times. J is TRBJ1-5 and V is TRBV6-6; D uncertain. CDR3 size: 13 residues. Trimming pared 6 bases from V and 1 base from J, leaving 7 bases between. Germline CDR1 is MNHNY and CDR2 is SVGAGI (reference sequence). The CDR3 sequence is CASSLESNQPQHF. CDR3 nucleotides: TGTGCCAGCAGCCTTGAGAGCAATCAGCCCCAGCATTTT.

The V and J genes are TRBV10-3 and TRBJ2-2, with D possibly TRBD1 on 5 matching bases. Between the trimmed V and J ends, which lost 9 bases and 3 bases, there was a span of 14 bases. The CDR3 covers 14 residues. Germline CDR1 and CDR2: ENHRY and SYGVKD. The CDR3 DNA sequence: TGTGCCATTACGACAGAAACCGACACCGGGGAGCTGTTTTTT. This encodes CAITTETDTGELFF.

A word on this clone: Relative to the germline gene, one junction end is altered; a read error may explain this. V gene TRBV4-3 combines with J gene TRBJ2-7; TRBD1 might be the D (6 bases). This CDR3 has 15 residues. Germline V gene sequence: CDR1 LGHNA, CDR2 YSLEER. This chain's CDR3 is CASSPDRFSSYEQHF. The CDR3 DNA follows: TGCGCCAGCAGCCCAGACAGGTTCAGCTCCTACGAGCAGCACTTC.

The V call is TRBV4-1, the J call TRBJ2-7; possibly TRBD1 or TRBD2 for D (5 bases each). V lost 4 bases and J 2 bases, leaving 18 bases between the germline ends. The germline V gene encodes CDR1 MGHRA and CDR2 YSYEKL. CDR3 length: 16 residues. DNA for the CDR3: TGCGCCAGCAGCCGGTTAATTACAGGAGGACCCTACGAGCAGTACTTC. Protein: CASSRLITGGPYEQYF.

CDR3 DNA sequence: TGTGCCAGCAGTTTAGGAGGTGGCCGCTACGAGCAGTACTTC. This gives the protein CASSLGGGRYEQYF. The gene calls are TRBV28 and TRBJ2-7, with D possibly matching TRBD2 (5 bases). This CDR3 spans 14 amino acids. CDR1 and CDR2 from the germline V gene are MDHEN and SYDVKM. V lost 2 bases to trimming and J lost 3 bases, with 11 bases between them.

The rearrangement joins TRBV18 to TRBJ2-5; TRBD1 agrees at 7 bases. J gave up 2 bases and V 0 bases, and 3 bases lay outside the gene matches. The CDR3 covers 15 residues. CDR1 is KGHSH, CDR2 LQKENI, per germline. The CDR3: CASSPPPGQQETQYF. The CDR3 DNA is TGTGCCAGCTCACCACCGCCGGGACAGCAAGAGACCCAGTACTTC.

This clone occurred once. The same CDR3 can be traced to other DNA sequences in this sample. CDR3 in DNA: TGTGCCAGTAGTAATGGAAGAAACACCGGGGAGCTGTTTTTT. Encoded protein: CASSNGRNTGELFF. This chain links TRBV19 with TRBJ2-2; D remains unclear. Trimming left V 4 bases short and J 2 bases short, with 8 bases between. This CDR3 comprises 14 residues. Germline V lookup: CDR1 LNHDA, CDR2 SQIVND (reference sequence).

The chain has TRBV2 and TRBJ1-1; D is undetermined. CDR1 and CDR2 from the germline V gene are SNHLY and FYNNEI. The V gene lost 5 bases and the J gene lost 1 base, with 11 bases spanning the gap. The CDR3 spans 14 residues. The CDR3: CASSPRTSNTEAFF. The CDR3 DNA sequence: TGTGCCAGCAGTCCCCGGACTTCGAACACTGAAGCTTTCTTT.

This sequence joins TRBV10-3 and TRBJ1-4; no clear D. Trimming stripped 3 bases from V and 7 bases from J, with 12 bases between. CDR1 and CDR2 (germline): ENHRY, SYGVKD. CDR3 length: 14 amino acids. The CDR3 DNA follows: TGTGCCATCAGTGAAGGGCAGCCTTTTGAAAAACTGTTTTTT. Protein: CAISEGQPFEKLFF.

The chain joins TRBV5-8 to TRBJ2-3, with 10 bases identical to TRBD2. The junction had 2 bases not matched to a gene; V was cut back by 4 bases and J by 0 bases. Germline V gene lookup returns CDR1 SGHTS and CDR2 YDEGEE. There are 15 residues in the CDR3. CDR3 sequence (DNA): TGTGCCAGCAGCCCGGGACTAGCGAGCACAGATACGCAGTATTTT. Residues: CASSPGLASTDTQYF. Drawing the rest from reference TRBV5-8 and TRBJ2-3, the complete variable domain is EAGVTQSPTHLIKTRGQQATLRCSPISGHTSVYWYQQALGLGLQFLLWYDEGEERNRGNFPPRFSGRQFPNYSSELNVNALELEDSALYLCASSPGLASTDTQYFGPGTRLTVL.

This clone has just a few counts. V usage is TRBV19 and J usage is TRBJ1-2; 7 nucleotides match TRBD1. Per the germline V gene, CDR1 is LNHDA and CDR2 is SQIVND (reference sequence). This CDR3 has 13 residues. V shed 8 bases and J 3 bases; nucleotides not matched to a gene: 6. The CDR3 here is CASRRDRDYGYTF. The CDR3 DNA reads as TGTGCCAGTCGCAGAGACAGGGACTATGGCTACACCTTC.

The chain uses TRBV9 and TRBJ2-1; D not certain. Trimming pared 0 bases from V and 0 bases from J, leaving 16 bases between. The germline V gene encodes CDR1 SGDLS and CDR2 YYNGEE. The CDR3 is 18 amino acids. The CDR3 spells CASSVGGGLSSSYNEQFF. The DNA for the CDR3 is TGTGCCAGCAGCGTAGGGGGTGGGCTGTCTAGCTCCTACAATGAGCAGTTCTTC.

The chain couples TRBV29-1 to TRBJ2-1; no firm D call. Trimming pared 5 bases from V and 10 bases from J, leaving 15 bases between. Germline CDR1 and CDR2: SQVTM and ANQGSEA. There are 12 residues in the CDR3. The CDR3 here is CSVRVSDGEQFF. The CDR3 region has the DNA TGCAGCGTTCGCGTTTCCGACGGAGAGCAGTTCTTC.

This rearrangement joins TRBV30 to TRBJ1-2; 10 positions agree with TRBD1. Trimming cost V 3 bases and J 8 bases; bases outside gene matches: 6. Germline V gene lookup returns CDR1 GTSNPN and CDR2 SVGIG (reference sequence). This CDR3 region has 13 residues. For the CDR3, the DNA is TGTGCCTGGAGCGGACAGGGGGTGGGCGGCTACACCTTC. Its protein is CAWSGQGVGGYTF.